Here is one TCR beta chain with its context. The protocol was immunoSEQ multiplex PCR, while the TCRdb copy is restricted to in-frame clones and leaves out a portion. The sample lists some 170,000 clones, around 73% occurring once. The record originates from a study of blood T cell repertoires in COVID-19. Looking at the study overall: There were acute and convalescent COVID-19 samples, and they came from the United States, Italy and Spain.

Enrolled through a virtual design, the participants were between 18 and 89 years of age and came from around 25 US areas. All recovered Cohort 3 donors got two negative PCRs, got clearance, or saw symptom resolution. Trimming at V came to 6 bases and at J to 3 bases, leaving 6 bases not matched to a gene. CDR1 and CDR2 from the germline V gene are SGHRS and YFSETQ. The CDR3 runs to 14 residues. The TCR was taken from a woman between 50 and 59 years old who had recovered from COVID-19. The sequencing input was PBMCs or T cells enriched from blood (not recorded which). The V call is TRBV5-1, the J call TRBJ2-7, with 10 positions matching TRBD1. The CDR3: CASTTGTGVYEQYF. The CDR3 bases are TGCGCCAGCACCACCGGGACAGGGGTCTACGAGCAGTACTTC.